The 27 T cell receptor beta chains below come from one sample, sequenced in a study of T-cell reconstitution after alpha-beta-depleted transplantation in children. This sample's TCRbeta library carried unique molecular identifier barcodes. TCRdb used MiXCR to reprocess the PCR reads, holding one entry per CDR3 protein. Among around 440,000 distinct CDR3 sequences listed, more than 9% were seen once. The sequencing here drew on PBMCs, taken before TCRalphabeta/CD19-depleted stem cell transplant. The receptors come from a child aged 2 to 10 with inherited bone marrow failure, due to receive a stem cell transplant.

This clonotype showed up many times. The genes are TRBV7-2 and TRBJ2-2; 8 bases fit TRBD2. Germline V gene lookup returns CDR1 SGHTA and CDR2 FQGNSA. This CDR3 has 21 amino acids. V lost 4 bases to trimming and J lost 1 base; unmatched junction nucleotides: 20. The chain's CDR3 is CASSSVTGHPLAALNTGELFF. Here the CDR3 DNA reads TGTGCCAGCAGCTCCGTAACGGGACATCCACTAGCGGCCCTGAACACCGGGGAGCTGTTTTTT.

This clonotype has a count of ten or more. The V and J genes are TRBV28 and TRBJ2-1, with 7 bases that match TRBD2. The germline gives CDR1 MDHEN, CDR2 SYDVKM. The V gene end was trimmed by 5 bases and the J gene end by 3 bases; junction bases not matched to a gene: 4. This CDR3 comprises 14 residues. CDR3 DNA sequence: TGTGCCAGCAGTCCGGGACTAAACTACAATGAGCAGTTCTTC. The encoded protein is CASSPGLNYNEQFF.

There are many counts of this clonotype. The chain recombines TRBV12-3 or TRBV12-4 with TRBJ2-1, with 8 bases matching TRBD1. The trim removed 5 bases at V and 7 bases at J, leaving 4 bases unmatched. The length of the CDR3 is 13 residues. CDR3 sequence: CASSPRTGNEQFF. In nucleotides, the CDR3 is TGTGCCAGCAGTCCCCGGACAGGGAATGAGCAGTTCTTC.

This clonotype occurred a few times. V is TRBV7-9 and J is TRBJ2-7, with 12 bases that match TRBD2. This CDR3 comprises 16 residues. The V gene's germline CDR1 is SEHNR and CDR2 FQNEAQ (reference sequence). V gave up 5 bases and J gave up 0 bases; unmatched junction bases: 5. The chain's CDR3 is CASSTGTSGFSYEQYF. The CDR3 DNA sequence: TGTGCCAGCAGCACCGGGACTAGCGGGTTCTCCTACGAGCAGTACTTC.

This clonotype has ten or more counts. V and J are TRBV29-1 and TRBJ2-3; D is unclear. V lost 8 bases and J 6 bases, leaving 9 bases between the germline ends. The germline V gene has CDR1 SQVTM and CDR2 ANQGSEA. The CDR3 sequence is 10 residues long. This CDR3 is CSTRTDTQYF. In DNA, the CDR3 is TGCAGCACCCGGACGGATACGCAGTATTTT.

This clonotype was seen many times. CDR3 region: CASTLTWTGAGETQYF. Here the CDR3 DNA reads TGTGCCAGCACCCTAACTTGGACAGGGGCGGGGGAGACCCAGTACTTC. The rearrangement uses TRBV11-2 and TRBJ2-5, with 9 bases matching TRBD1. The CDR3 has 16 residues. Germline V lookup: CDR1 SGHAT, CDR2 FQNNGV. V was pared by 7 bases and J by 5 bases, with 14 bases of the junction left unmatched.

This clonotype showed up many times. The rearrangement joins TRBV9 to TRBJ1-5, with D possibly TRBD1 on 5 matching bases. Germline V gene sequence: CDR1 SGDLS, CDR2 YYNGEE. V lost 3 bases, J lost 0 bases, and 7 bases lay in between. This CDR3 contains 14 residues. CDR3 sequence reads: CASSETVSNQPQHF. As DNA, the CDR3 is TGTGCCAGCAGCGAGACAGTTAGCAATCAGCCCCAGCATTTT.

This clonotype showed up many times. V and J are TRBV7-9 and TRBJ2-4; D uncertain. V was cut by 5 bases and J by 7 bases, with 12 bases left in between. This CDR3 is built from 13 residues. Germline-derived CDR1 and CDR2 are SEHNR and FQNEAQ (reference sequence). This CDR3 reads CASSLAPYNIQYF. The DNA for the CDR3 is TGTGCCAGCAGCCTCGCCCCCTACAACATTCAGTACTTC. Together with reference TRBV7-9 and TRBJ2-4, the CDR3 gives the full variable domain: DTGVSQNPRHKITKRGQNVTFRCDPISEHNRLYWYRQTLGQGPEFLTYFQNEAQLEKSRLLSDRFSAERPKGSFSTLEIQRTEQGDSAMYLCASSLAPYNIQYFGAGTRLSVL.

This clonotype was recorded many times. The V gene is TRBV4-3, the J gene TRBJ2-5; D is possibly TRBD1 (6 bases). Trimming took off 1 base at V and 2 bases at J, with 14 bases between the two ends. Germline V CDR1 and CDR2: LGHNA, YSLEER. This CDR3 has 16 amino acids. In nucleotides, the CDR3 is TGCGCCAGCAGCCAAGGCTTAACAGGGTGGCAAGAGACCCAGTACTTC. This codes for CASSQGLTGWQETQYF.

CDR3: CSARVNIATEAFF. DNA for the CDR3: TGCAGTGCTAGAGTAAACATAGCCACTGAAGCTTTCTTT. This sequence joins TRBV20-1 and TRBJ1-1, with D uncertain. The germline V and J ends were trimmed by 1 base and 4 bases, with 10 bases remaining between them. The CDR3 is 13 amino acids. Looked up from germline, CDR1 is DFQATT and CDR2 is SNEGSKA (reference sequence).

Ten or more counts support this clonotype. The chain is built from TRBV4-3 and TRBJ2-3; a weak D match, TRBD2 (5 bases). Germline-derived CDR1 and CDR2 are LGHNA and YSLEER. V dropped 1 base and J dropped 0 bases, with 11 bases sitting between them. CDR3 length: 16 residues. CDR3 coding DNA: TGCGCCAGCAGCCAAGGGTTAGCGTTTAGCACAGATACGCAGTATTTT. Protein: CASSQGLAFSTDTQYF.

This clonotype has ten or more counts. The V gene is TRBV12-3 or TRBV12-4, the J gene TRBJ2-7, with D perhaps matching TRBD2 (6 bases). The CDR3 has 15 residues. Between the trimmed V and J ends, which lost 5 bases and 4 bases, there was a span of 18 bases. In DNA, the CDR3 is TGTGCCAGCAGTCTAGGGACTGGGGCTTGGTACGAGCAGTACTTC. Translated, it gives CASSLGTGAWYEQYF.

Details on this clonotype: This clone may be a read error of a much larger clone one base away. As DNA, the CDR3 is TGCGCCAGCAGCCAAGGTCCCTACGGGACAGAGTCTAATGAAAAACTGTTTTTT. This encodes CASSQGPYGTESNEKLFF. The J gene is TRBJ1-4, the V gene TRBV4-3; TRBD1 aligns across 7 bases. Looked up from germline, CDR1 is LGHNA and CDR2 is YSLEER. This CDR3 has 18 residues. V shed 1 base, J shed 3 bases, and the junction held 11 bases outside the gene matches.

This clonotype has at least ten counts. This chain links TRBV15 with TRBJ2-5, with a tentative D call TRBD2 (6 bases). Germline V gene sequence: CDR1 LNHNV, CDR2 YYDKDF (reference sequence). This CDR3 is 15 amino acids long. V lost 1 base and J 3 bases, leaving 12 bases between the germline ends. The CDR3 here is CATSRASTGEETQYF. DNA of the CDR3: TGTGCCACCAGCAGAGCGAGCACGGGGGAAGAGACCCAGTACTTC.

This clonotype was recorded a few times. The chain carries TRBV11-2 and TRBJ2-1, with D possibly TRBD2 on 5 matching bases. The CDR3 sequence is 18 residues long. The V gene lost 1 base and the J gene lost 2 bases, with 18 bases spanning the gap. Looked up from germline, CDR1 is SGHAT and CDR2 is FQNNGV. CDR3 nucleotide sequence: TGTGCCAGCAGCTTAGTGGAGGCGGGTCCCGGTCCCTACAATGAGCAGTTCTTC. Amino acid sequence: CASSLVEAGPGPYNEQFF.

Many counts were recorded for this clonotype. The genes are TRBV5-1 and TRBJ2-4; 7 positions match TRBD2. Trimming took 0 bases from V and 3 from J; bases not matched to a gene: 6. This CDR3 has 16 residues. Per the germline V gene, CDR1 is SGHRS and CDR2 is YFSETQ. CDR3 residues: CASSLELADLKNIQYF. DNA for the CDR3: TGCGCCAGCAGCTTGGAGCTAGCGGACCTCAAAAACATTCAGTACTTC.

This clonotype occurred many times. The chain's CDR3 is CASSLDPQGPGNTIYF. The CDR3 DNA follows: TGTGCCAGCAGCTTAGATCCCCAGGGTCCAGGAAACACCATATATTTT. J is TRBJ1-3 and V is TRBV7-6; a possible D gene is TRBD1 (5 bases). Germline CDR1 and CDR2: SGHVS and FNYEAQ. Trimming took 1 base from V and 4 from J, leaving 14 bases between them. The length of the CDR3 is 16 residues. Full variable domain (remainder filled in from reference TRBV7-6 and TRBJ1-3): GAGVSQSPRYKVTKRGQDVALRCDPISGHVSLYWYRQALGQGPEFLTYFNYEAQQDKSGLPNDRFSAERPEGSISTLTIQRTEQRDSAMYRCASSLDPQGPGNTIYFGEGSWLTVV.

This clonotype was counted between two and nine times. V and J are TRBV29-1 and TRBJ2-7; D possibly matches TRBD1 or TRBD2 (5 bases each). V dropped 7 bases and J dropped 4 bases, with 11 bases sitting between them. The V gene's germline CDR1 is SQVTM and CDR2 ANQGSEA. The CDR3 has 11 amino acids. CDR3 protein: CSAQGEYEQYF. CDR3 nucleotide sequence: TGCAGCGCTCAAGGGGAGTACGAGCAGTACTTC.

This clonotype was seen repeatedly, ten times or more. The gene calls are TRBV7-9 and TRBJ2-1; D is undetermined. The CDR3 has 17 amino acids. V lost 5 bases to trimming and J lost 4 bases, with 21 bases between them. Germline V gene sequence: CDR1 SEHNR, CDR2 FQNEAQ (reference sequence). CDR3: CASSRIELGNLYNEQFF. The CDR3 DNA sequence: TGTGCCAGCAGCCGCATCGAGTTAGGGAACCTATACAATGAGCAGTTCTTC.

In its sample, this clonotype was seen many times. The rearrangement links TRBV5-1 to TRBJ2-1; the match to TRBD2 covers 11 bases. With 0 bases clipped from V and 7 bases from J, the junction kept 3 bases outside the gene matches. From germline, CDR1 is SGHRS and CDR2 YFSETQ. The CDR3 contains 15 residues. CDR3 loop: CASSLVAGGPNEQFF. CDR3 nucleotides: TGCGCCAGCAGCTTGGTAGCGGGAGGGCCAAATGAGCAGTTCTTC.

This clonotype was seen at least ten times. This sequence joins TRBV4-1 and TRBJ2-1, with TRBD2 matching over 10 bases. This CDR3 comprises 15 residues. Trimming cost V 0 bases and J 8 bases; bases outside gene matches: 4. The germline V gene has CDR1 MGHRA and CDR2 YSYEKL. The CDR3 region has the DNA TGCGCCAGCAGCCAAGATTTGGGACTAGCGTATGAGCAGTTCTTC. Protein product: CASSQDLGLAYEQFF.

This clonotype was observed many times. This sequence joins TRBV6-6 and TRBJ2-2; D is unclear. CDR3 size: 12 residues. Trimming removed 8 bases from V and 2 bases from J, with 6 bases in between. CDR1 and CDR2 from the germline V gene are MNHNY and SVGAGI (reference sequence). The CDR3 sequence: CASGPNTGELFF. CDR3 nucleotide sequence: TGTGCCAGCGGCCCCAACACCGGGGAGCTGTTTTTT.

This clonotype was observed many times. V usage is TRBV27 and J usage is TRBJ2-7; TRBD2 agrees at 8 bases. The CDR3 covers 15 residues. Germline V gives CDR1 MNHEY, CDR2 SMNVEV (reference sequence). V lost 5 bases to trimming and J lost 5 bases; unmatched junction nucleotides: 11. The CDR3 sequence is CASSAAGLEIHEQYF. The CDR3 region has the DNA TGTGCCAGCAGTGCAGCGGGACTAGAGATACACGAGCAGTACTTC.

At least ten counts were recorded for this clonotype. The chain joins TRBV19 to TRBJ2-6; D call uncertain. The CDR3 sequence is 14 residues long. CDR1 LNHDA and CDR2 SQIVND come from the germline V gene (reference sequence). V gave up 7 bases and J gave up 1 base, with 8 bases separating them. Here the CDR3 DNA reads TGTGCCAGTACGACACTTTCTGGGGCCAACGTCCTGACTTTC. Its protein product is CASTTLSGANVLTF. Using reference TRBV19 and TRBJ2-6 for the parts outside the CDR3, the full variable domain is DGGITQSPKYLFRKEGQNVTLSCEQNLNHDAMYWYRQDPGQGLRLIYYSQIVNDFQKGDIAEGYSVSREKKESFPLTVTSAQKNPTAFYLCASTTLSGANVLTFGAGSRLTVL.

This clonotype was seen many times. The chain is built from TRBV4-3 and TRBJ2-3; D is unclear. The CDR3 length is 17 residues. Germline V CDR1 and CDR2: LGHNA, YSLEER. The V and J ends lost 1 base and 3 bases respectively, with 17 bases between them. The CDR3 DNA is TGCGCCAGCAGCCAAGCGGTTCAGGACGACGGAACAGATACGCAGTATTTT. This translates into CASSQAVQDDGTDTQYF.

With respect to this clonotype: A much more abundant neighbour one base away suggests this may be a read error. The CDR3 is CANSDGGRSKNIQYF. For the CDR3, the DNA is TGTGCCAACAGTGATGGGGGGAGGTCCAAAAACATTCAGTACTTC. The V and J genes are TRBV2 and TRBJ2-4; weak D call: TRBD2 (6 bases). The CDR3 is 15 residues long. Germline CDR1 SNHLY, CDR2 FYNNEI.

This clonotype was recorded many times. This chain connects TRBV29-1 to TRBJ2-3; D remains ambiguous. The germline gives CDR1 SQVTM, CDR2 ANQGSEA. The V end was cut by 3 bases, the J end by 6 bases, with 22 bases between. The CDR3 extends over 16 amino acids. The CDR3 spells CSVDQIASGPFDTQYF. The DNA for the CDR3 is TGCAGCGTTGATCAAATAGCTAGTGGTCCTTTCGATACGCAGTATTTT.